Listed below are T cell receptor beta chains from one sample, sequenced in a study of blood T cell repertoires in COVID-19. Method: immunoSEQ multiplex PCR; TCRdb's copy keeps in-frame clones and lacks some. The sample has around 110,000 clones, 90% seen once. The source material was peripheral blood. All receptors derive from a human donor with active COVID-19. The donor label of this sample is uncertain. CDR3s include the opening cysteine and the closing phenylalanine or tryptophan. Fields, in order: clone size, V gene, D gene, J gene, CDR3 DNA, CDR3 protein. D genes are given only for firm matches. Rows give clone size only sometimes, using once, few, many, or a class for an expanded clone.

clone_size: NA; v_call: TRBV2; d_call: TRBD1; j_call: TRBJ2-2; cdr3_nt: TGTGCCAGCAGCCTACAGGGGACCAGCGCCGGGGAGCTGTTTTTT; cdr3_aa: CASSLQGTSAGELFF
clone_size: NA; v_call: TRBV5-5; d_call: TRBD1; j_call: TRBJ1-4; cdr3_nt: TGTGCCAGCAGCTCGACATTACAGGGGGTGTCTAATGAAAAACTGTTTTTT; cdr3_aa: CASSSTLQGVSNEKLFF
clone_size: NA; v_call: TRBV7-9; d_call: NA; j_call: TRBJ1-2; cdr3_nt: TGTGCCAGCAGCTTACCCATCCCTACAGGGAAAGCTAACTATGGCTACACCTTC; cdr3_aa: CASSLPIPTGKANYGYTF
clone_size: NA; v_call: TRBV12-2; d_call: NA; j_call: TRBJ2-1; cdr3_nt: TGTGCAAGTCGCTTAAACCGGGGGGGACACTCCTACAATGAGCAGTTCTTC; cdr3_aa: CASRLNRGGHSYNEQFF
clone_size: NA; v_call: TRBV7-7; d_call: NA; j_call: TRBJ1-3; cdr3_nt: TGTGCTAGCAGCCCGAGCGGCGGAAACACCATATATTTT; cdr3_aa: CASSPSGGNTIYF
clone_size: NA; v_call: TRBV7-2; d_call: TRBD2; j_call: TRBJ2-3; cdr3_nt: TGTGCCAGCAGCTTGCTGGGGCGGGGGGGCACAGATACGCAGTATTTT; cdr3_aa: CASSLLGRGGTDTQYF
clone_size: NA; v_call: TRBV7-9; d_call: NA; j_call: TRBJ1-6; cdr3_nt: TGTGCCAGCAGCTTGCCCAGGGGTTCTAATTCACCCCTCCACTTT; cdr3_aa: CASSLPRGSNSPLHF
clone_size: NA; v_call: TRBV2; d_call: NA; j_call: TRBJ2-5; cdr3_nt: TGTGCCAGCAGTACCCCGGGGGAGACCCAGTACTTC; cdr3_aa: CASSTPGETQYF
clone_size: NA; v_call: TRBV3-1/TRBV3-2; d_call: NA; j_call: TRBJ2-7; cdr3_nt: TGTGCCAGCAGCCATTCAGGGGACTACGAGCAGTACTTC; cdr3_aa: CASSHSGDYEQYF
clone_size: NA; v_call: TRBV3-1/TRBV3-2; d_call: TRBD2; j_call: TRBJ2-5; cdr3_nt: TGTGCCAGCAGCCAAGAGTTTCAAGCGGGGGCCGCTCAAGAGACCCAGTACTTC; cdr3_aa: CASSQEFQAGAAQETQYF
clone_size: NA; v_call: TRBV19; d_call: TRBD1; j_call: TRBJ1-2; cdr3_nt: TGTGCCAGTAGTAGGACCGGGACAGGGGTTGAGTATGGCTACACCTTC; cdr3_aa: CASSRTGTGVEYGYTF
clone_size: NA; v_call: TRBV5-1; d_call: TRBD1; j_call: TRBJ1-1; cdr3_nt: TGCGCCAGCAGCTTGGGTGAGGGACAGGCGATGAACACTGAAGCTTTCTTT; cdr3_aa: CASSLGEGQAMNTEAFF
clone_size: NA; v_call: TRBV28; d_call: TRBD1; j_call: TRBJ1-2; cdr3_nt: TGTGCCAGCAGTCCTTACTTAGACAGGGTCTTCGGCTACACCTTC; cdr3_aa: CASSPYLDRVFGYTF
clone_size: NA; v_call: TRBV10-1; d_call: TRBD1; j_call: TRBJ1-4; cdr3_nt: TGCGCCACTACAGGGGAGGAAAACGAAAAACTGTTTTTT; cdr3_aa: CATTGEENEKLFF
clone_size: NA; v_call: TRBV7-6; d_call: TRBD1; j_call: TRBJ1-1; cdr3_nt: TGTGCCAGCAGCCTACAGGGGGCAGGCACTGAAGCTTTCTTT; cdr3_aa: CASSLQGAGTEAFF
clone_size: NA; v_call: TRBV27; d_call: NA; j_call: TRBJ1-2; cdr3_nt: TGTGCCAGCAGTGGATGGGGGGGTGGCTACACCTTC; cdr3_aa: CASSGWGGGYTF
clone_size: NA; v_call: TRBV6-2/TRBV6-3; d_call: TRBD1; j_call: TRBJ2-7; cdr3_nt: TGTGCCAGCAGCAGAACGGGACAGGGGGCCTACGAGCAGTACTTC; cdr3_aa: CASSRTGQGAYEQYF
clone_size: few; v_call: TRBV29-1; d_call: TRBD1; j_call: TRBJ1-2; cdr3_nt: TGCAGCGTTGATGGGACAGAGCATGGCTACACCTTC; cdr3_aa: CSVDGTEHGYTF
clone_size: NA; v_call: TRBV7-2; d_call: TRBD1; j_call: TRBJ1-5; cdr3_nt: TGTGCCAGCAGCCAGGGGACAGGGCATCAGCCCCAGCATTTT; cdr3_aa: CASSQGTGHQPQHF
clone_size: NA; v_call: TRBV7-3; d_call: NA; j_call: TRBJ2-5; cdr3_nt: TGTGCCAGCAGCTTTGGCAACCAAGAGACCCAGTACTTC; cdr3_aa: CASSFGNQETQYF
clone_size: NA; v_call: TRBV20-1; d_call: NA; j_call: TRBJ1-3; cdr3_nt: TGCAGTGCCCTGGACAGAAACACCATATATTTT; cdr3_aa: CSALDRNTIYF
clone_size: NA; v_call: TRBV27; d_call: NA; j_call: TRBJ2-1; cdr3_nt: TGTGCCAGCAGTTTTTTTTCACAGGACCGTTCCAATGAGCAGTTCTTC; cdr3_aa: CASSFFSQDRSNEQFF
clone_size: NA; v_call: TRBV5-1; d_call: TRBD1; j_call: TRBJ2-7; cdr3_nt: TGCGCCAGCAGCTTGGCTTGGGACAGGGGGACCTACGAGCAGTACTTC; cdr3_aa: CASSLAWDRGTYEQYF
clone_size: few; v_call: TRBV4-2; d_call: TRBD2; j_call: TRBJ2-1; cdr3_nt: TGTGCCAGCAGCCTAGGCGGGGGGAGCTCCTACAATGAGCAGTTCTTC; cdr3_aa: CASSLGGGSSYNEQFF
clone_size: few; v_call: TRBV7-2; d_call: TRBD1; j_call: TRBJ2-5; cdr3_nt: TGTGCCAGCACCAAAAATGGTGGGATTGCAGGGGGCCTGAAAGAGACCCAGTACTTC; cdr3_aa: CASTKNGGIAGGLKETQYF
clone_size: once; v_call: TRBV11-2; d_call: NA; j_call: TRBJ1-1; cdr3_nt: TGTGCCAGCAGCTTTGCAGGATCGAACACTGAAGCTTTCTTT; cdr3_aa: CASSFAGSNTEAFF
clone_size: NA; v_call: TRBV11-2; d_call: NA; j_call: TRBJ2-2; cdr3_nt: TGTGCCAGCAGCACCGGGACTGGTAGGACCGGGGAGCTGTTTTTT; cdr3_aa: CASSTGTGRTGELFF